One sample yielded the 21 T cell receptor beta chains listed below, sequenced in a study of CXCR3-negative and CXCR3-positive naive CD8 T cells. The authors prepared UMI-labeled TRB cDNA libraries by 5' RACE. Reanalyzing the 5' RACE reads, TCRdb keeps one entry per CDR3 protein, without DNA. The sample has some 50,000 distinct CDR3 sequences. The sequencing sample was made of naive CXCR3- CD8+ T cells from blood. Specified subset: CD45RO-CCR7+CD27+CD95- naive CD8+ T cells lacking CXCR3 (TNR3-). The source of these receptors is a human donor in good health. Some clones in this sample may be carry-over from other donors' samples.

This chain links TRBV29-1 with TRBJ2-1; with no DNA, the TCRdb D assignment of TRBD2 cannot be verified. This CDR3 region has 14 residues. Germline loops: CDR1 SQVTM, CDR2 ANQGSEA. CDR3 protein: CSAPVAGGPNEQFF.

V and J are TRBV20-1 and TRBJ1-3; TCRdb picks TRBD1, but there is no DNA to check that call. CDR1 is DFQATT, CDR2 SNEGSKA, per germline (reference sequence). The CDR3 contains 13 residues. Here the CDR3 reads CSAQGSSGNTIYF.

The chain is built from TRBV28 and TRBJ1-5. Germline V gives CDR1 MDHEN, CDR2 SYDVKM. The CDR3 length is 13 residues. CDR3 region: CASSLGVDEPQHF. The full variable domain, with the rest looked up from reference TRBV28 and TRBJ1-5, is DVKVTQSSRYLVKRTGEKVFLECVQDMDHENMFWYRQDPGLGLRLIYFSYDVKMKEKGDIPEGYSVSREKKERFSLILESASTNQTSMYLCASSLGVDEPQHFGDGTRLSIL.

This clonotype is deemed medium-sized by its frequency. This chain connects TRBV2 to TRBJ2-1; without DNA, the TCRdb call of TRBD1 cannot be checked. Germline CDR1 reads SNHLY; CDR2 reads FYNNEI. The CDR3 consists of 13 residues. The CDR3 here is CASRPPPSDEQFF.

The gene calls are TRBV6-2 or TRBV6-3 and TRBJ2-7. The germline gives CDR1 MNHEY, CDR2 SVGEGT. The CDR3 covers 14 residues. This chain's CDR3 is CASSYETSSDEQYF.

The J gene is TRBJ2-7, the V gene TRBV29-1; TCRdb designates TRBD1, a call that cannot be tested without DNA. The length of the CDR3 is 14 residues. Germline loops: CDR1 SQVTM, CDR2 ANQGSEA. This chain's CDR3 is CSVEEGQGAYEQYF.

The chain couples TRBV7-6 to TRBJ2-3. Looked up from germline, CDR1 is SGHVS and CDR2 is FNYEAQ. The CDR3 loop spans 14 amino acids. The CDR3 is CASSLALGADTQYF.

The chain recombines TRBV5-1 with TRBJ2-4; TCRdb's D gene call, TRBD2, goes unchecked for lack of DNA. Germline lookup yields CDR1 SGHRS and CDR2 YFSETQ. This CDR3 is built from 19 residues. CDR3 residues: CASSLIGVGRAGIENIQYF.

This clonotype counts as medium-sized by frequency. The chain links TRBV7-6 to TRBJ1-1. Germline V gene data show CDR1 as SGHVS and CDR2 as FNYEAQ. The CDR3 covers 14 residues. CDR3 in amino acids: CASSLGGRNTEAFF. The complete variable domain, with remaining parts taken from reference TRBV7-6 and TRBJ1-1, reads GAGVSQSPRYKVTKRGQDVALRCDPISGHVSLYWYRQALGQGPEFLTYFNYEAQQDKSGLPNDRFSAERPEGSISTLTIQRTEQRDSAMYRCASSLGGRNTEAFFGQGTRLTVV.

V and J are TRBV7-2 and TRBJ2-2; TCRdb's D call, TRBD2, is unchecked because there is no DNA. This CDR3 has 16 amino acids. Germline values: CDR1 SGHTA, CDR2 FQGNSA. CDR3: CASSAILAGATGELFF.

This chain uses TRBV29-1 with TRBJ2-1; the TCRdb D gene call, TRBD1, has no DNA to confirm it. There are 16 residues in the CDR3. Germline loops: CDR1 SQVTM, CDR2 ANQGSEA. The CDR3 sequence is CSVERDRDRFYNEQFF.

V gene TRBV6-1 combines with J gene TRBJ2-1. The CDR3 totals 13 residues. Germline V gene lookup returns CDR1 MNHNS and CDR2 SASEGT. The CDR3 reads CASSKTRYNEQFF.

The V gene is TRBV5-1, the J gene TRBJ2-7; TCRdb names TRBD1, which stays unverified in the absence of DNA. CDR1 and CDR2 (germline): SGHRS, YFSETQ. The CDR3 runs 14 residues. The CDR3 is CASSLGQGFNEQYF.

This chain uses TRBV19 with TRBJ2-2. This CDR3 is built from 11 residues. Germline CDR1 and CDR2: LNHDA and SQIVND (reference sequence). CDR3: CATTVTGELFF.

The chain couples TRBV29-1 to TRBJ1-2. Per germline, CDR1 SQVTM and CDR2 ANQGSEA. The CDR3 is 11 residues long. CDR3 amino acids: CSVGRGDGYTF.

The CDR3 sequence is CASSPQSGRAKNIQYF. V is TRBV18 and J is TRBJ2-4; TCRdb calls TRBD2, which cannot be checked without DNA. Per the germline V gene, CDR1 is KGHSH and CDR2 is LQKENI. This CDR3 comprises 16 residues.

The V gene is TRBV5-6, the J gene TRBJ1-1. Germline lookup yields CDR1 SGHDT and CDR2 YYEEEE. CDR3 length: 13 amino acids. The CDR3 here is CASSLGMNTEAFF.

The rearrangement joins TRBV7-6 to TRBJ1-1; TCRdb designates TRBD1, a call that cannot be tested without DNA. Per the germline V gene, CDR1 is SGHVS and CDR2 is FNYEAQ. This CDR3 has 15 amino acids. The CDR3 protein is CASSLGGTTGPEAFF.

The rearrangement joins TRBV20-1 to TRBJ1-6. Germline lookup yields CDR1 DFQATT and CDR2 SNEGSKA (reference sequence). This CDR3 contains 15 residues. CDR3 region: CSARDGNSWNSPLHF.

This sequence joins TRBV28 and TRBJ2-1; TCRdb's assignment of TRBD1 cannot be checked, as there is no DNA. This CDR3 has 16 residues. CDR1 is MDHEN and CDR2 is SYDVKM in the germline V gene. CDR3 residues: CASSLGDRGVYNEQFF.

The chain has TRBV7-6 and TRBJ2-1; no DNA is available, so the TRBD1 call from TCRdb remains unchecked. The CDR3 has 17 residues. Germline V gives CDR1 SGHVS, CDR2 FNYEAQ. CDR3 sequence: CASSAEDRTSSYNEQFF.